This T cell receptor (beta chain) was captured by sequencing in a study of cytomegalovirus exposure and HLA in healthy donors. Regarding the study as a whole: Apart from CMV serostatus, no immune exposure information was available.

Both 60 Vbeta primers and 13 Jbeta primers went into the PCR. Some clones are missing from TCRdb's copy, which holds only in-frame ones; the method was immunoSEQ multiplex PCR. The sample records around 200,000 clones, just under 70% being singletons. This clone was observed a few times. The antigen is undetermined. V was clipped by 6 bases and J by 7 bases; unmatched bases: 8. There are 14 residues in the CDR3. Germline lookup yields CDR1 SGHTA and CDR2 FQGNSA. The TCR originated in a middle-aged man in good health and CMV-seropositive. What was sequenced was PBMCs. V is TRBV7-2 and J is TRBJ2-1, with TRBD2 identical over 8 bases. CDR3 loop: CASRTGVAGNEQFF. For the CDR3, the DNA is TGTGCCAGCAGGACAGGTGTAGCGGGGAATGAGCAGTTCTTC.